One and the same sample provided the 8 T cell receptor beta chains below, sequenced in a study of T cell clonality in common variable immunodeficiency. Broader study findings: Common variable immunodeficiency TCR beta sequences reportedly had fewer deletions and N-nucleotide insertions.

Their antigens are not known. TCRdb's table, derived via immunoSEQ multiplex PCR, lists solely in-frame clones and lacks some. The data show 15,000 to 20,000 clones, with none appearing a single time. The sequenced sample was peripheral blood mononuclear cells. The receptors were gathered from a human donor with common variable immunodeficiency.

The sequenced CDR3 bases are TGTGCCAGCAGTCGAGGCAGGGCTTACCAAGAGACC. Translated, it gives CASSRGRAYQET. The full CDR3 reads CASSRGRAYQETQYF. The V and J genes are TRBV6-2 or TRBV6-3 and TRBJ2-5; possible D gene TRBD1, 5 bases. The CDR3 goes on 3 residues after the read ends, and that part is filled in from the germline J gene. The CDR3 sequence is 15 residues long. Germline CDR1 MNHEY, CDR2 SVGEGT. Trimming removed 5 bases from V and 0 bases from J, with 13 bases in between.

The sequenced CDR3 bases are TGTGCCTGGAGCGGACAGGGAGGGAATCAGCCC. It translates to CAWSGQGGNQP. The full CDR3 is CAWSGQGGNQPQHF. The genes are TRBV30 and TRBJ1-5, with 8 positions matching TRBD1. The CDR3 goes on 3 residues after the read ends, and that part is filled in from the germline J gene. This CDR3 is built from 14 residues. Per the germline V gene, CDR1 is GTSNPN and CDR2 is SVGIG (reference sequence). The V segment lost 3 bases and the J segment 4 bases; nucleotides outside the gene matches: 5.

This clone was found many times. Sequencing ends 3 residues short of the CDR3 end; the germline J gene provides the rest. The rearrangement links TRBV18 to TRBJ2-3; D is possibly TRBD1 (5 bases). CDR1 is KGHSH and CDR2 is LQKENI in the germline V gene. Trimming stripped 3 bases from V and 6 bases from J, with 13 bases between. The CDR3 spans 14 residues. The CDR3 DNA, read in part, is TGTGCCAGCTCACCGAAGGGGCCCGGGGATACG. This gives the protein CASSPKGPGDT. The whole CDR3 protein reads CASSPKGPGDTQYF.

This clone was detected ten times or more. CDR3: CASSKTGDYNEQFF. The sequenced part of the CDR3 DNA is TGTGCCAGCAGCAAGACAGGGGACTACAATGAG. The chain recombines TRBV7-3 with TRBJ2-1, with TRBD1 matching 8 bases. The read stops 3 residues short of the end of the CDR3; the missing end is completed from the germline J gene. The CDR3 is 14 residues long. CDR1 is SGHTA, CDR2 FQGTGA, per germline. Trimming took 5 bases from V and 3 from J; bases not matched to a gene: 3.

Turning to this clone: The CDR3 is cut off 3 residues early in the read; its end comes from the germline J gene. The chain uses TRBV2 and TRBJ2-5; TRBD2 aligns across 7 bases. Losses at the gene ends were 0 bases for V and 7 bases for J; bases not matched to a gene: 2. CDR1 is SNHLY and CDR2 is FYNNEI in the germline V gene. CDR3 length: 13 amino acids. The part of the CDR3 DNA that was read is TGTGCCAGCAGTGAAGCTGGGGGGGGGACC. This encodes CASSEAGGGT. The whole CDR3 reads CASSEAGGGTQYF.

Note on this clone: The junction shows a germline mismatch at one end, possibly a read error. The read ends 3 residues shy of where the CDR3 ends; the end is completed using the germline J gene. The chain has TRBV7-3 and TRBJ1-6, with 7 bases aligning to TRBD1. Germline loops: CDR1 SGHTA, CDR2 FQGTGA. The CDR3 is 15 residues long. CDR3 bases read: TGTGCCAGCAGCATAACCGGACAGGCGAATTCACCC. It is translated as CASSITGQANSP. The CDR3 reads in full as CASSITGQANSPLHF. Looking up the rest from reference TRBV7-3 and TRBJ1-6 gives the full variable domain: GAGVSQTPSNKVTEKGKYVELRCDPISGHTALYWYRQSLGQGPEFLIYFQGTGAADDSGLPNDRFFAVRPEGSVSTLKIQRTERGDSAVYLCASSITGQANSPLHFGNGTRLTVT.

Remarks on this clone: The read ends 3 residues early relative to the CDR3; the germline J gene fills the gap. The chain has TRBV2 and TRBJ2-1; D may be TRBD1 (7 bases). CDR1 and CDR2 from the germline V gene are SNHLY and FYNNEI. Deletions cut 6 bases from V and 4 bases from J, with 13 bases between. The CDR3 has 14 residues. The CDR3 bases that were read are TGTGCCAGCAGGGCGGGACAGCCTTACAATGAG. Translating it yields CASRAGQPYNE. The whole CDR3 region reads CASRAGQPYNEQFF. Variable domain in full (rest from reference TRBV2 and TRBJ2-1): EPEVTQTPSHQVTQMGQEVILRCVPISNHLYFYWYRQILGQKVEFLVSFYNNEISEKSEIFDDQFSVERPDGSNFTLKIRSTKLEDSAMYFCASRAGQPYNEQFFGPGTRLTVL.

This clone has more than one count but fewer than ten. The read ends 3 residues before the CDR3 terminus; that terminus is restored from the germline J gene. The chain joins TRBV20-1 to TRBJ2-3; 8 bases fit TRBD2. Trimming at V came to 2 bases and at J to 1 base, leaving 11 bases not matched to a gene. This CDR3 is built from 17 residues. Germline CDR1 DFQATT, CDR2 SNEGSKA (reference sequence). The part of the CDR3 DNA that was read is TGCAGTGCTAGATCGAGCGGGAGACGAGGAGGCACAGATACG. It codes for CSARSSGRRGGTDT. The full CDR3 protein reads CSARSSGRRGGTDTQYF.